This entry features one T cell receptor (beta chain) sequence. It has no known antigen specificity. Qualities for individual bases were not recorded, and no much larger clone is one base off. TCRbeta CDR3 regions were amplified from genomic DNA by means of the immunoSEQ Assay, a bias-controlled multiplex PCR. Under the source paper's analysis protocol: The number of nucleated cells in each sample was estimated from the amplification of reference gene primers within the assay. To quantify the absolute abundance of each unique TCRbeta CDR3 rearrangement, sequence reads were collapsed and filtered. For each sample, productive Simpson clonality was calculated as the square root of Simpson's diversity index across productive rearrangements. Here the immuneACCESS table is served through TCRdb, limited to in-frame sequences with V and J called. Missing clones are a known gap in these copies; in checked studies unresolved V genes cover under half, and the rest lacks a known reason. V, J and clone size are those of that table, while D and trimming were read from the DNA. For this sample there are around 220,000 clones; about 86% appear just once. About 14% of the sample lies in the top ten.

Inclusive of the bounding cysteine and phenylalanine, the CDR3 is 12 residues long. The entry retains the CDR3 DNA only, 36 bases that are in frame from base 1. The germline V gene encodes CDR1 SGHRS and CDR2 YFSETQ. Trimmed from V: 2 bases; trimmed from J: 10 bases; junction bases lacking a gene match: 3. These data are taken from a study of blood T cell repertoires in COVID-19 (dated by TCRdb to 2020 to 2022). Background on the whole study: Samples from collaborators originated in the United States, Italy and Spain and spanned both the acute and convalescent phases of COVID-19. The material from the prospective study consisted of cDNA or gDNA derived from T cells, B-cell-depleted T cells, or PBMCs. Subjects who had been exposed to COVID-19, were actively infected with it, or had recovered from it provided the deeply sampled blood TCRbeta repertoires that made up the dataset. The repertoires were made available in a free public database intended to serve as a resource for research on the immune response to SARS-CoV-2. Samples came from the ongoing ImmuneRACE study (first 160 participants) plus 1,254 subjects from 6 global collaborators. A de-identified subject ID, COVID-19 status, age in years and sex were almost always included in the sample metadata. Where available, HLA class I and class II types were taken from metadata supplied by the sample provider and were not determined by assay-based typing.

Participants in the prospective study were enrolled through a virtual design, were aged roughly 18 to 100 years, and lived in 24 United States geographic areas. To assign participants to cohorts, the prospective study relied on clinical history that participants themselves reported in a screening survey and a study questionnaire. Mobile phlebotomists in the prospective study collected whole blood, serum and a nasopharyngeal or oropharyngeal swab from every participant. Participants in the prospective study had the option to provide additional blood draws and questionnaires over an approximately two-month period. Before DNA extraction, blood samples from the prospective study were shipped at room temperature or frozen. Study-wide conclusions, independent of this receptor: Clinical and demographic metadata were provided uncurated, with the amount varying by source and participant.

In this chain, TRBV5-1 is recombined with TRBJ2-1; 7 central nucleotides agree with TRBD1. The sample comprised PBMCs or T cells enriched from blood (not recorded which). The TCR sequence derives from a woman between 50 and 59 years old with acute COVID-19. In nucleotides, the sequence is TGCGCCAGCAGCTTCGGACAGGCCGAGCAGTTCTTC. The translation is CASSFGQAEQFF.